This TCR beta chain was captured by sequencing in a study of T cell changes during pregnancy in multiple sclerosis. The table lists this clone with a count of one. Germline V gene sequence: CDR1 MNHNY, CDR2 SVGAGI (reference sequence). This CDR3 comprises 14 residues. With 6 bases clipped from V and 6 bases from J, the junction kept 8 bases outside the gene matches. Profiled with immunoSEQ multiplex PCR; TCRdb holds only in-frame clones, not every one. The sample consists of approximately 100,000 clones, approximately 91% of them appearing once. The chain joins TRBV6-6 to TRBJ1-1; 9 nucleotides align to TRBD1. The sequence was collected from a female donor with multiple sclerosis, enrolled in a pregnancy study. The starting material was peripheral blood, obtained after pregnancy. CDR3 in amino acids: CASSRPGQGSEAFF. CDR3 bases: TGTGCCAGCAGCCGACCGGGACAGGGTTCTGAAGCTTTCTTT.